Shown below are 28 T cell receptor beta chains from a single sample sequenced in a study of Ad26.COV2.S vaccination and SARS-CoV-2 variants (dated by TCRdb to the early 2020s). In the paper's terms, the treatment or condition label means: around 19 received Ad26.COV2.S at low or high dose, single or two shots; 5 received placebo; per-sample allocation not given. Repertoires of vaccine and placebo recipients were sequenced from samples collected on day 63 after the first injection. To prepare the library, the immunoSEQ multiplex PCR assay was applied. Not all clones reach the TCRdb copy of this immuneACCESS table, which keeps in-frame sequences only. Checked studies attribute under half of the gap to unresolved V genes and leave the rest unexplained. Present in this sample are 350,000 to 500,000 clones, roughly nine tenths of which were seen just once. Just over 2.5% of the sample belongs to the ten largest clones.

Sequences were derived from peripheral blood, sampled in a trial of Ad26.COV2.S vaccine versus placebo. Receptors originate from a person between 18 and 60 years old who received the Ad26.COV2.S COVID-19 vaccine or a placebo.

This clone appeared a single time. V is TRBV4-2 and J is TRBJ1-2; D is possibly TRBD1 (5 bases). This CDR3 is 16 amino acids long. The germline V and J ends were trimmed by 0 bases and 5 bases, with 16 bases remaining between them. CDR1 LGHNA and CDR2 YNFKEQ come from the germline V gene. As DNA, the CDR3 is TGTGCCAGCAGCCAAGAGGGGTTAGTGGGGCCTTATGGCTACACCTTC. Encoded protein: CASSQEGLVGPYGYTF.

Regarding this clone: At the DNA level, this CDR3 is encoded by other sequences in the same sample as well. This sequence joins TRBV27 and TRBJ1-1; D gene ambiguous. Trimming removed 3 bases from V and 4 bases from J, with 9 bases in between. The CDR3 is 13 amino acids. Germline V gives CDR1 MNHEY, CDR2 SMNVEV (reference sequence). The DNA for the CDR3 is TGTGCCAGCAGTTTTGGGTTTGGCACTGAAGCTTTCTTT. It specifies CASSFGFGTEAFF.

The rearrangement joins TRBV6-5 to TRBJ1-5; D may be TRBD1 (5 bases). CDR1 is MNHEY, CDR2 SVGAGI, per germline. The CDR3 sequence is 15 residues long. Trimming took 5 bases from V and 7 from J, leaving 18 bases between them. CDR3 sequence: CASSTGQNSRQPQHF. Here the CDR3 DNA reads TGTGCCAGCAGTACCGGACAAAACAGCAGACAGCCCCAGCATTTT.

The rearrangement uses TRBV6-6 and TRBJ2-1, with TRBD2 identical over 8 bases. V was pared by 6 bases and J by 7 bases, with 8 bases of the junction left unmatched. Looked up from germline, CDR1 is MNHNY and CDR2 is SVGAGI (reference sequence). This CDR3 has 14 amino acids. The CDR3 spells CASRSAGAKNEQFF. The CDR3 DNA reads as TGTGCCAGCAGATCAGCGGGAGCAAAAAATGAGCAGTTCTTC.

This chain connects TRBV7-2 to TRBJ2-2; D might be TRBD1 (5 bases). The CDR3 is made up of 15 amino acids. Germline V lookup: CDR1 SGHTA, CDR2 FQGNSA. Between the trimmed V and J ends, which lost 5 bases and 2 bases, there was a span of 12 bases. The CDR3 here is CASSHRQTNTGELFF. The CDR3 nucleotides read TGTGCCAGCAGCCACCGACAGACCAACACCGGGGAGCTGTTTTTT.

The chain is built from TRBV4-3 and TRBJ2-5; D gene unclear. Trimming removed 1 base from V and 5 bases from J, with 2 bases in between. Germline CDR1 LGHNA, CDR2 YSLEER. The CDR3 runs to 11 residues. CDR3 protein: CASSQAETQYF. CDR3 coding DNA: TGCGCCAGCAGCCAAGCGGAGACCCAGTACTTC.

With regard to this clone: Other nucleotide sequences from this sample produce the same CDR3. This CDR3 reads CASSSQGAQETQYF. The CDR3 nucleotides read TGCGCCAGCAGCTCACAGGGTGCACAAGAGACCCAGTACTTC. The J gene is TRBJ2-5, the V gene TRBV5-1; TRBD1 might be the D (6 bases). Trimming took 3 bases from V and 2 from J, leaving 11 bases between them. Germline V gene lookup returns CDR1 SGHRS and CDR2 YFSETQ. The CDR3 spans 14 residues.

The chain employs TRBV25-1 and TRBJ1-3; 7 bases are a match to TRBD1. The trim removed 2 bases at V and 3 bases at J, leaving 4 bases unmatched. The CDR3 consists of 15 residues. CDR1 and CDR2 from the germline V gene are MGHDK and SYGVNS. CDR3 region: CASSEDRAGGNTIYF. The CDR3 nucleotides read TGTGCCAGCAGTGAAGACAGGGCGGGTGGAAACACCATATATTTT.

V and J are TRBV27 and TRBJ1-2; D ambiguous. Germline V gene data show CDR1 as MNHEY and CDR2 as SMNVEV (reference sequence). V dropped 6 bases and J dropped 0 bases, with 17 bases sitting between them. The CDR3 totals 16 residues. CDR3 nucleotide sequence: TGTGCCAGCAGACCCCAAGGTGTACCCCCTAACTATGGCTACACCTTC. It encodes CASRPQGVPPNYGYTF.

The chain is built from TRBV5-5 and TRBJ1-1; TRBD1 matches 8 bases. J lost 5 bases, V lost 1 base, and 10 bases had no gene match. Per the germline V gene, CDR1 is SGHKS and CDR2 is YYEKEE (reference sequence). The CDR3 has 16 amino acids. In DNA form, the CDR3 reads TGTGCCAGCAGCTTGACGAACGTAGACAGGGGAACTGAAGCTTTCTTT. The encoded protein is CASSLTNVDRGTEAFF. The entire variable domain, with the rest obtained from reference TRBV5-5 and TRBJ1-1, is as follows: DAGVTQSPTHLIKTRGQQVTLRCSPISGHKSVSWYQQVLGQGPQFIFQYYEKEERGRGNFPDRFSARQFPNYSSELNVNALLLGDSALYLCASSLTNVDRGTEAFFGQGTRLTVV.

This clone has only one observation. The chain couples TRBV19 to TRBJ1-5, with D possibly matching TRBD1 (5 bases). Germline V gene data show CDR1 as LNHDA and CDR2 as SQIVND (reference sequence). The CDR3 runs to 17 residues. Trimming removed 7 bases from V and 6 bases from J, with 25 bases in between. The CDR3 nucleotides are TGTGCCAGTACCCAAGGGAGTACCGGGACTATGAGTCAGCCCCAGCATTTT. Its protein product is CASTQGSTGTMSQPQHF.

The rearrangement links TRBV28 to TRBJ2-3; D is undetermined. Looked up from germline, CDR1 is MDHEN and CDR2 is SYDVKM. V dropped 3 bases and J dropped 0 bases, with 10 bases sitting between them. The CDR3 consists of 15 residues. CDR3 region: CASSLIGSSTDTQYF. CDR3 sequence (DNA): TGTGCCAGCAGTTTGATAGGGTCTAGCACAGATACGCAGTATTTT.

The rearrangement links TRBV29-1 to TRBJ2-7; a weak D match, TRBD1 (6 bases). Germline values: CDR1 SQVTM, CDR2 ANQGSEA. The CDR3 is 15 residues long. Trimming left V 8 bases short and J 1 base short, with 21 bases between. The chain's CDR3 is CSTRVRRGPSYEQYF. CDR3 nucleotide sequence: TGCAGCACAAGGGTCCGCAGGGGCCCTTCCTACGAGCAGTACTTC.

This clone was seen only once. V usage is TRBV12-2 and J usage is TRBJ1-6. TRBV12-2 counts as a pseudogene. The CDR3 consists of 13 residues. CDR3 region: CASRFPFGSPLHF. The DNA for the CDR3 is TGTGCAAGTCGCTTTCCTTTCGGGTCACCCCTCCACTTT.

The genes are TRBV11-3 and TRBJ2-1; D not certain. The CDR3 is 16 residues long. The germline V and J ends were trimmed by 5 bases and 0 bases, with 14 bases remaining between them. The germline gives CDR1 SGHNT, CDR2 YENEEA. CDR3 DNA sequence: TGTGCCAGCAGCCCCCGGGTGGGAAGCTCCTACAATGAGCAGTTCTTC. It translates to CASSPRVGSSYNEQFF.

The gene calls are TRBV5-6 and TRBJ1-6; D ambiguous. V lost 0 bases and J 6 bases, leaving 13 bases between the germline ends. CDR1 is SGHDT, CDR2 YYEEEE, per germline. The CDR3 is made up of 16 amino acids. CDR3 protein: CASSLAYGRSNSPLHF. The DNA of the CDR3 is TGTGCCAGCAGCTTGGCCTACGGGAGAAGTAATTCACCCCTCCACTTT.

V is TRBV9 and J is TRBJ2-7, with 14 bases identical to TRBD2. Trimming took 3 bases from V and 4 from J; bases not matched to a gene: 6. The CDR3 contains 16 residues. Germline V CDR1 and CDR2: SGDLS, YYNGEE. The CDR3 DNA is TGTGCCAGCAGCGGGGCTAGGACTAGCGGGAGGTACGAGCAGTACGTC. Protein: CASSGARTSGRYEQYV.

This rearrangement joins TRBV3-1 (or the pseudogene TRBV3-2) to TRBJ2-3; possible D gene TRBD2, 5 bases. V lost 4 bases and J 6 bases, leaving 11 bases between the germline ends. The CDR3 has 13 residues. Germline loops: CDR1 LGHDT, CDR2 YNNKEL (reference sequence). CDR3: CASSRRAVDTQYF. DNA for the CDR3: TGTGCCAGCAGCCGGAGAGCGGTGGATACGCAGTATTTT.

This clone was counted once. The rearrangement uses TRBV4-2 and TRBJ2-1, with 7 nucleotides matching TRBD2. V lost 4 bases and J lost 6; bases outside the gene matches: 6. Germline loops: CDR1 LGHNA, CDR2 YNFKEQ. The length of the CDR3 is 14 residues. CDR3 nucleotide sequence: TGTGCCAGCAGCCCTCGGACTAGGTCCAATGAGCAGTTCTTC. It encodes CASSPRTRSNEQFF.

This sequence joins TRBV4-2 and TRBJ2-7, with a possible D match to TRBD1 (6 bases). Trimming stripped 0 bases from V and 2 bases from J, with 14 bases between. Per germline, CDR1 LGHNA and CDR2 YNFKEQ. The CDR3 contains 16 residues. CDR3 loop: CASSQDEDRSPYEQYF. The CDR3 region has the DNA TGTGCCAGCAGCCAAGATGAGGACAGAAGTCCCTACGAGCAGTACTTC.

This chain connects TRBV10-3 to TRBJ1-2, with 7 positions matching TRBD1. V was clipped by 4 bases and J by 0 bases; unmatched bases: 14. This CDR3 comprises 18 residues. Germline CDR1 and CDR2: ENHRY and SYGVKD. Here the CDR3 reads CAISGTGGVVNANYGYTF. The CDR3 DNA sequence: TGTGCCATCAGTGGGACAGGTGGGGTGGTCAACGCTAACTATGGCTACACCTTC.

The chain uses TRBV3-1 (or the pseudogene TRBV3-2) and TRBJ2-1, with 14 nucleotides matching TRBD2. V trimming: 6 bases; J trimming: 8 bases; junction bases outside the gene matches: 6. The CDR3 loop spans 15 amino acids. The germline V gene encodes CDR1 LGHDT and CDR2 YNNKEL (reference sequence). The CDR3 nucleotides read TGTGCCAGCAGTGGGACTAGCGGGAGTAGGTATGAGCAGTTCTTC. Amino acids: CASSGTSGSRYEQFF.

This clone was detected once. The rearrangement uses TRBV7-8 and TRBJ2-7; 7 nucleotides agree with TRBD1. V lost 1 base, J lost 4 bases, and 7 bases stayed unmatched. CDR1 is SGHVS, CDR2 FQNEAQ, per germline. The CDR3 runs 15 residues. In DNA, the CDR3 is TGTGCCAGCAGCTTAGAAGTGGGACAGCTATACGAGCAGTACGTC. This encodes CASSLEVGQLYEQYV.

Of note for this clone: The junction departs from the called germline gene at one end, perhaps through a read error. The J gene is TRBJ2-5, the V gene TRBV3-1 (or the pseudogene TRBV3-2); unclear D gene. The germline gives CDR1 LGHDT, CDR2 YNNKEL (reference sequence). This CDR3 has 10 amino acids. The CDR3 coding sequence is TGTGCCAGCAGCGAAGAGACCCAGTACTTC. It codes for CASSEETQYF.

This clone has more than one count but fewer than ten. V usage is TRBV7-9 and J usage is TRBJ2-1, with TRBD2 as a possible D gene (5 bases). Deletions cut 0 bases from V and 6 bases from J, with 9 bases between. The V gene's germline CDR1 is SEHNR and CDR2 FQNEAQ (reference sequence). This CDR3 spans 14 amino acids. The CDR3 bases are TGTGCCAGCAGCTTAGCACTGGCGGGCAATGAGCAGTTCTTC. Its protein is CASSLALAGNEQFF. Using reference TRBV7-9 and TRBJ2-1 for the parts outside the CDR3, the full variable domain is DTGVSQNPRHKITKRGQNVTFRCDPISEHNRLYWYRQTLGQGPEFLTYFQNEAQLEKSRLLSDRFSAERPKGSFSTLEIQRTEQGDSAMYLCASSLALAGNEQFFGPGTRLTVL.

This clone was detected once. This chain uses TRBV7-3 with TRBJ1-1, with D unresolved. V dropped 1 base and J dropped 3 bases, with 12 bases sitting between them. There are 15 residues in the CDR3. From germline, CDR1 is SGHTA and CDR2 FQGTGA. The CDR3 here is CASSLIGGWDTEAFF. DNA for the CDR3: TGTGCCAGCAGCTTAATAGGTGGGTGGGACACTGAAGCTTTCTTT.

This chain uses TRBV5-6 with TRBJ1-1; D gene ambiguous. The V end was cut by 5 bases, the J end by 0 bases, with 8 bases between. Germline CDR1 and CDR2: SGHDT and YYEEEE. The CDR3 extends over 13 amino acids. Here the CDR3 reads CASRRTVNTEAFF. As DNA, the CDR3 is TGTGCCAGCAGGAGGACGGTGAACACTGAAGCTTTCTTT. The full variable domain, its missing parts supplied by reference TRBV5-6 and TRBJ1-1, is DAGVTQSPTHLIKTRGQQVTLRCSPKSGHDTVSWYQQALGQGPQFIFQYYEEEERQRGNFPDRFSGHQFPNYSSELNVNALLLGDSALYLCASRRTVNTEAFFGQGTRLTVV.

CDR3 sequence: CASSQGPPRTVLSYEQYF. CDR3 bases: TGTGCCAGCAGCCAAGGCCCCCCCCGAACGGTCCTCTCCTACGAGCAGTACTTC. The rearrangement joins TRBV4-2 to TRBJ2-7; D gene ambiguous. CDR3 size: 18 residues. Germline V CDR1 and CDR2: LGHNA, YNFKEQ. Deletions cut 1 base from V and 0 bases from J, with 19 bases between.